The 23 T cell receptor beta chains listed next were all sequenced from one sample in a study of T cell clonality in common variable immunodeficiency (dated by TCRdb to between 2014 and 2017). Study-wide conclusions, independent of this receptor: CVID TCRbeta sequences were reported to have fewer deletions and N-nucleotide insertions and to lack highly modified clones with 13 or more V deletions.

Library preparation used the immunoSEQ multiplex PCR assay. TCRdb took over this immuneACCESS table, retaining in-frame rearrangements with V and J assigned. Such tables are incomplete; in checked studies, under half of the missing clones stem from an unresolved V gene, and the remainder is unexplained. For this sample, over 30,000 clones appear and none is a singleton. In total, the top ten clones hold roughly 6.1% of the sample. No antigen has been assigned to these receptors. The sample was peripheral blood mononuclear cells. These receptors were collected from a human donor with common variable immunodeficiency.

This clone was found a few times. The DNA ends 3 residues before the CDR3 does, and the rest of the CDR3 is filled in from the germline J gene. The V and J genes are TRBV19 and TRBJ2-4; 9 nucleotides agree with TRBD1. Trimming removed 8 bases from V and 8 bases from J; junction bases left unmatched: 13. This CDR3 spans 15 amino acids. Germline assignment: CDR1 LNHDA and CDR2 SQIVND (reference sequence). The sequenced CDR3 bases are TGTGCCAGTGGGGCGTTAGGGACAGGGATGGACATT. Translated, it gives CASGALGTGMDI. In full, the CDR3 is CASGALGTGMDIQYF.

Regarding this clone: The CDR3 goes on 3 residues after the read ends, and that part is filled in from the germline J gene. The rearrangement links TRBV19 to TRBJ1-1; 7 nucleotides align to TRBD1. This CDR3 has 14 residues. The V segment lost 7 bases and the J segment 5 bases; nucleotides outside the gene matches: 10. Germline values: CDR1 LNHDA, CDR2 SQIVND (reference sequence). CDR3 loop: CASIRQGGGTEAFF. Partial CDR3 DNA: TGTGCCAGTATTCGACAGGGAGGAGGTACTGAA. The variable domain in full, completed from reference TRBV19 and TRBJ1-1, reads DGGITQSPKYLFRKEGQNVTLSCEQNLNHDAMYWYRQDPGQGLRLIYYSQIVNDFQKGDIAEGYSVSREKKESFPLTVTSAQKNPTAFYLCASIRQGGGTEAFFGQGTRLTVV.

The table lists this clone with many counts. The read terminates 3 residues before the CDR3 end, so the remaining end is supplied by the germline J gene. The V gene is TRBV14, the J gene TRBJ2-3; TRBD1 matches 7 bases. The J segment lost 2 bases and the V segment lost 2 bases, leaving 4 bases of the junction unmatched. Germline values: CDR1 SGHDN, CDR2 FVKESK. This CDR3 has 15 residues. Incomplete CDR3 DNA: TGTGCCAGCAGCCAATTCACAGGGGCCACAGATACG. Translated, it gives CASSQFTGATDT. The CDR3 as a whole reads CASSQFTGATDTQYF.

This clone was seen many times. Read data end 3 residues before the CDR3 end; the end is taken from the germline J gene. This chain connects TRBV12-5 to TRBJ2-5; TRBD1 matches 7 bases. The CDR3 contains 17 residues. After removal of 0 bases from V and 4 bases from J, the junction contained 11 bases not matched to a gene. CDR1 is LGHNT and CDR2 is FRNRAP in the germline V gene. CDR3 DNA (partial): TGTGCTAGTGGTTTGGTATTCTCGACAGGGCAAGGAGAGACC. Amino acids: CASGLVFSTGQGET. The whole CDR3 is CASGLVFSTGQGETQYF. Full variable domain (outside the CDR3, taken from reference TRBV12-5 and TRBJ2-5): DARVTQTPRHKVTEMGQEVTMRCQPILGHNTVFWYRQTMMQGLELLAYFRNRAPLDDSGMPKDRFSAEMPDATLATLKIQPSEPRDSAVYFCASGLVFSTGQGETQYFGPGTRLLVL.

In its sample, this clone was seen many times. Read data end 3 residues before the CDR3 end; the end is taken from the germline J gene. This chain uses TRBV2 with TRBJ2-1, with 10 bases that match TRBD2. Germline V lookup: CDR1 SNHLY, CDR2 FYNNEI. The CDR3 has 14 residues. V was clipped by 3 bases and J by 8 bases; unmatched bases: 4. CDR3 amino acids: CASSDGLAGDEQFF. CDR3 DNA (partial): TGTGCCAGCAGTGATGGGCTAGCGGGGGATGAG.

There are many counts of this clone. Read coverage stops 3 residues before the CDR3 terminus; the germline J gene supplies the remainder. The chain couples TRBV20-1 to TRBJ2-3; maybe TRBD2 (6 bases). Trimming took off 4 bases at V and 2 bases at J, with 19 bases between the two ends. The CDR3 is made up of 16 amino acids. CDR1 is DFQATT, CDR2 SNEGSKA, per germline (reference sequence). This chain's CDR3 is CSAKPGGRVITDTQYF. The DNA read from the CDR3 is TGCAGTGCTAAACCTGGAGGGCGGGTGATCACAGATACG.

There are a few counts of this clone. The read ends 3 residues early relative to the CDR3; the germline J gene fills the gap. The chain has TRBV5-1 and TRBJ1-6, with 10 bases aligning to TRBD1. Looked up from germline, CDR1 is SGHRS and CDR2 is YFSETQ. The J segment lost 10 bases and the V segment lost 0 bases, leaving 4 bases of the junction unmatched. CDR3 length: 15 residues. The CDR3 region is CASSLGGTGVSPLHF. Partial CDR3 DNA: TGCGCCAGCAGCTTGGGCGGGACAGGGGTATCACCC. The complete variable domain, with remaining parts taken from reference TRBV5-1 and TRBJ1-6, reads KAGVTQTPRYLIKTRGQQVTLSCSPISGHRSVSWYQQTPGQGLQFLFEYFSETQRNKGNFPGRFSGRQFSNSRSEMNVSTLELGDSALYLCASSLGGTGVSPLHFGNGTRLTVT.

Note on this clone: Read coverage stops 3 residues before the CDR3 terminus; the germline J gene supplies the remainder. This chain links TRBV30 with TRBJ1-5; tentatively, D is TRBD1 (6 bases). CDR3 size: 14 residues. Germline V gene sequence: CDR1 GTSNPN, CDR2 SVGIG (reference sequence). Between the trimmed V and J ends, which lost 0 bases and 7 bases, there was a span of 13 bases. The CDR3 loop is CAWSVTGMEQPQHF. CDR3 DNA, as far as it was read: TGTGCCTGGAGTGTAACAGGGATGGAGCAGCCC.

This clone occurred a few times. The covered CDR3 bases are TGTGCCAGCAGCGTTCGGAGCGAAGGACAGCCC. Residues: CASSVRSEGQP. The CDR3 reads in full as CASSVRSEGQPQHF. This rearrangement joins TRBV5-5 to TRBJ1-5, with D unresolved. The missing CDR3 end, 3 residues past where the read stops, is filled in from the germline J gene. Per the germline V gene, CDR1 is SGHKS and CDR2 is YYEKEE (reference sequence). The CDR3 contains 14 residues. The germline V and J ends were trimmed by 4 bases and 7 bases, with 15 bases remaining between them.

Remarks on this clone: The read comes to an end 3 residues before the CDR3 does, leaving the germline J gene to fill in the end. V and J are TRBV13 and TRBJ2-1; 8 bases agree with TRBD2. Germline CDR1 PRHDT, CDR2 FYEKMQ (reference sequence). With V trimmed by 5 bases and J by 9 bases, 6 bases remained unmatched. There are 13 residues in the CDR3. The CDR3 spells CASSRGGTTEQFF. The DNA read from the CDR3 is TGTGCCAGCAGCCGGGGGGGCACGACTGAG.

This clone appeared many times. Read data end 3 residues before the CDR3 end; the end is taken from the germline J gene. The genes are TRBV6-2 or TRBV6-3 and TRBJ2-5; perhaps TRBD2 as D (6 bases). Trimming took off 2 bases at V and 1 base at J, with 17 bases between the two ends. Germline CDR1 reads MNHEY; CDR2 reads SVGEGT. The CDR3 is 17 amino acids. CDR3 region: CASSYLAGRAFQETQYF. The DNA read from the CDR3 is TGTGCCAGCAGTTACCTGGCGGGGCGAGCCTTCCAAGAGACC.

A remark on this clone: The read stops 3 residues short of the end of the CDR3; the missing end is completed from the germline J gene. This chain joins TRBV19 and TRBJ1-2, with TRBD1 identical over 8 bases. CDR3 size: 16 residues. Germline V gives CDR1 LNHDA, CDR2 SQIVND (reference sequence). V dropped 7 bases and J dropped 4; count of bases not matched to a gene: 14. CDR3 amino acids: CASTTGGQGKVYGYTF. Partial CDR3 DNA: TGTGCCAGTACCACCGGCGGACAGGGAAAAGTCTATGGC.

The sample holds a few counts of this clone. The read terminates 3 residues ahead of where the CDR3 ends, so the germline J gene completes it. V gene TRBV6-2 or TRBV6-3 combines with J gene TRBJ1-1; 7 nucleotides line up with TRBD1. Germline CDR1 and CDR2: MNHEY and SVGEGT. Losses at the gene ends were 6 bases for V and 1 base for J; bases not matched to a gene: 11. This CDR3 region has 16 residues. CDR3 DNA (partial): TGTGCCAGCAGCCCCATCCCGGGACAGTCGAACACTGAA. This codes for CASSPIPGQSNTE. The entire CDR3 is CASSPIPGQSNTEAFF.

This clone was detected many times. The read ends 3 residues before the CDR3 terminus; that terminus is restored from the germline J gene. The gene calls are TRBV5-1 and TRBJ1-1; TRBD1 aligns across 9 bases. With 1 base clipped from V and 3 bases from J, the junction kept 16 bases outside the gene matches. The CDR3 totals 19 residues. In germline, CDR1 is SGHRS, CDR2 YFSETQ. CDR3 DNA (partial): TGCGCCAGCAGCTTGTCGGATTTAAGGGGGACAGGGTTTGACACTGAA. Its translation is CASSLSDLRGTGFDTE. The entire CDR3 is CASSLSDLRGTGFDTEAFF.

As regards this clone: The read falls 3 residues short of the CDR3 end, and the missing part is taken from the germline J gene. This chain links TRBV6-1 with TRBJ2-3; the D gene is possibly TRBD1 (5 bases). The CDR3 has 14 residues. Germline CDR1 reads MNHNS; CDR2 reads SASEGT. V gave up 2 bases and J gave up 8 bases, with 14 bases separating them. The CDR3 region is CASSERPGSATQYF. The DNA read from the CDR3 is TGTGCCAGCAGTGAAAGACCAGGGTCAGCTACG.

This clone was counted ten times or more. The read terminates 3 residues before the CDR3 end, so the remaining end is supplied by the germline J gene. This chain connects TRBV18 to TRBJ2-3; 7 bases align to TRBD2. CDR3 size: 14 residues. The ends lost 4 bases at V and 4 bases at J; junction bases unmatched: 5. Germline lookup yields CDR1 KGHSH and CDR2 LQKENI. Partial CDR3 DNA: TGTGCCAGCTCACAACTAGCGAGGCCAGATACG. It specifies CASSQLARPDT. The entire CDR3 reads CASSQLARPDTQYF.

In this sample, this clone turned up many times. Sequencing ends 3 residues short of the CDR3 end; the germline J gene provides the rest. The chain carries TRBV19 and TRBJ2-5, with 7 bases fitting TRBD1. The CDR3 has 15 amino acids. Germline assignment: CDR1 LNHDA and CDR2 SQIVND (reference sequence). The junction had 12 bases not matched to a gene; V was cut back by 5 bases and J by 6 bases. CDR3: CASSPQDRQGKTQYF. The CDR3 bases that were read are TGTGCCAGTAGTCCCCAGGACAGGCAGGGGAAGACC. Complete variable domain (other parts from reference TRBV19 and TRBJ2-5): DGGITQSPKYLFRKEGQNVTLSCEQNLNHDAMYWYRQDPGQGLRLIYYSQIVNDFQKGDIAEGYSVSREKKESFPLTVTSAQKNPTAFYLCASSPQDRQGKTQYFGPGTRLLVL.

Details on this clone: The sequence runs out 3 residues before the end of the CDR3; the remainder is reconstructed from the germline J gene. The rearrangement joins TRBV19 to TRBJ2-1; D not certain. Germline assignment: CDR1 LNHDA and CDR2 SQIVND (reference sequence). This CDR3 region has 14 residues. The V gene lost 5 bases and the J gene lost 1 base, with 9 bases spanning the gap. CDR3 sequence: CASSVRPSYNEQFF. The sequenced part of the CDR3 DNA is TGTGCCAGTAGTGTGCGGCCTTCCTACAATGAG.

Comment on this clone: Read coverage stops 3 residues before the CDR3 terminus; the germline J gene supplies the remainder. J is TRBJ2-5 and V is TRBV7-9; TRBD1 matches at 10 bases. The CDR3 is made up of 14 amino acids. Germline V gene data show CDR1 as SEHNR and CDR2 as FQNEAQ (reference sequence). The junction had 3 bases not matched to a gene; V was cut back by 5 bases and J by 3 bases. CDR3 protein: CASSPGQGKETQYF. The DNA read from the CDR3 is TGTGCCAGCAGCCCGGGACAGGGGAAAGAGACC.

This clone was detected a few times. The CDR3 is CSVEEGRPYEQYF. The part of the CDR3 DNA that was read is TGCAGCGTTGAAGAGGGGCGGCCCTACGAG. The gene calls are TRBV29-1 and TRBJ2-7; weak D call: TRBD1 (5 bases). From the germline J gene comes the end of the CDR3, since the read stops 3 residues before it. The V end was cut by 0 bases, the J end by 2 bases, with 8 bases between. The CDR3 extends over 13 amino acids. Germline CDR1 SQVTM, CDR2 ANQGSEA.

This clone was seen more than once but under ten times. The read terminates 3 residues before the CDR3 end, so the remaining end is supplied by the germline J gene. The chain uses TRBV11-2 and TRBJ2-7, with no clear D. V dropped 1 base and J dropped 4 bases, with 8 bases sitting between them. CDR3 length: 13 amino acids. CDR1 and CDR2 from the germline V gene are SGHAT and FQNNGV. This CDR3 is CASSLGVGYEQYF. The sequenced CDR3 bases are TGTGCCAGCAGCTTAGGGGTAGGGTACGAG.

About this clone itself: From the germline J gene comes the end of the CDR3, since the read stops 3 residues before it. J is TRBJ2-5 and V is TRBV20-1; 11 positions match TRBD2. Losses at the gene ends were 3 bases for V and 4 bases for J; bases not matched to a gene: 13. This CDR3 has 17 residues. CDR1 and CDR2 (germline): DFQATT, SNEGSKA (reference sequence). Partial CDR3 DNA: TGCAGTGCTAGGGAAACACCGACTAGCGGGGCGGTAGAGACC. Translating it yields CSARETPTSGAVET. Given in full, the CDR3 is CSARETPTSGAVETQYF.

This clone showed up many times. The read gets to within 3 residues of the CDR3 end, and the germline J gene fills in the rest. The genes are TRBV19 and TRBJ2-1; TRBD1 aligns across 7 bases. Germline trimming cut 5 bases from V and 0 bases from J; bases unmatched to any gene: 7. This CDR3 has 16 amino acids. Germline assignment: CDR1 LNHDA and CDR2 SQIVND (reference sequence). The covered CDR3 bases are TGTGCCAGTAGTCGTCTCGGGACAGTCTCCTACAATGAG. Its protein product is CASSRLGTVSYNE. The full CDR3 protein reads CASSRLGTVSYNEQFF.